This T cell receptor beta chain was identified in a study of OX40 agonist ivuxolimab in advanced cancers. Trimming took 6 bases from V and 1 from J, leaving 18 bases between them. The CDR3 contains 16 residues. CDR1 is SEHNR, CDR2 FQNEAQ, per germline (reference sequence). The table came from immunoSEQ multiplex PCR; TCRdb's copy has only in-frame clones and leaves some out. The profile shows around 15,000 clones, 80% of them singletons. Study results and limitations: At 0.1 to 3.0 mg/kg and by week 6, CD4+ and CD8+ T cells in the blood had expanded clonally.

Relative to its sample, this clone is medium-sized. Its antigen remains unknown. The gene calls are TRBV7-9 and TRBJ1-1, with D possibly being TRBD1 (5 bases). Sequences were derived from CD4+ or CD8+ T cells sorted from blood, sampled in a trial of the OX40 agonist ivuxolimab. This clonotype originated in an adult with an advanced solid tumor such as melanoma, head and neck, liver or kidney cancer. The CDR3 coding sequence is TGTGCCAGCAGTTCCACCCGGGACGGACCGAACACTGAAGCTTTCTTT. Translated: CASSSTRDGPNTEAFF.